The rows below give T cell receptor beta chains drawn from one sample of a study of T cells after yellow fever vaccination. From the 5' RACE reads, TCRdb called clonotypes with MiXCR, one entry per CDR3 protein. The sample carries about 110,000 distinct CDR3 sequences, more than 7.5% recorded once. The material sequenced was CD8+ T cells sorted from PBMCs, taken 45 days after the yellow fever booster vaccination. The origin of the receptors is a man younger than 45 who received the YFV17D yellow fever vaccine. The CDR3 runs from the conserved cysteine through the conserved F or W. The D gene is left open where the match is weak. Clone size is shown for a subset of rows, as once, few, many or a class of expanded clone.

CATSLDRVGYEQYF | TGTGCCACCAGCCTGGACAGGGTAGGATACGAGCAGTACTTC | many | TRBJ2-7 | TRBV15 | TRBD1
CASSPTLF | TGTGCCAGCAGTCCGACTTTGTTC | many | TRBJ2-5 | TRBV12-3/TRBV12-4 | -
CSVGNGSGANVLTF | TGCAGCGTTGGGAACGGGTCTGGGGCCAACGTCCTGACTTTC | many | TRBJ2-6 | TRBV29-1 | -
CASSLVGAATDTQYF | TGTGCCAGCAGTTTGGTCGGGGCGGCCACAGATACGCAGTATTTT | - | TRBJ2-3 | TRBV6-5 | -
CASSLLQRSGEKLFF | TGTGCCAGCAGCCTGTTGCAACGGTCGGGGGAAAAACTGTTTTTT | many | TRBJ1-4 | TRBV28 | -
CASSSGTSGGDTQYF | TGTGCCAGCAGTTCTGGGACTAGCGGAGGAGATACGCAGTATTTT | - | TRBJ2-3 | TRBV7-9 | TRBD2
CASSYSRDRDYEQYF | TGTGCCAGCAGTTACTCCCGGGACAGGGACTACGAGCAGTACTTC | many | TRBJ2-7 | TRBV6-5 | TRBD1
CASSLYGRSKNIQYF | TGTGCCAGCAGCTTGTACGGGAGGTCCAAAAACATTCAGTACTTC | many | TRBJ2-4 | TRBV5-6 | TRBD2
CASSFPDYPYDEQFF | TGTGCCAGCAGTTTCCCGGACTACCCATACGATGAGCAGTTCTTC | many | TRBJ2-1 | TRBV28 | -
CSVYELNTEAFF | TGCAGCGTTTACGAGTTGAACACTGAAGCTTTCTTT | many | TRBJ1-1 | TRBV29-1 | -
CASSIRDGAYEQYF | TGCGCCAGCAGCATCCGGGACGGCGCCTACGAGCAGTACTTC | few | TRBJ2-7 | TRBV4-1 | -
CASSTNYEQYF | TGCGCCAGCAGCACTAACTACGAGCAGTACTTC | many | TRBJ2-7 | TRBV5-1 | -
CASSPWTGNEQFF | TGTGCCAGCAGTCCCTGGACAGGCAATGAGCAGTTCTTC | many | TRBJ2-1 | TRBV12-3/TRBV12-4 | TRBD1
CASSFGSTGNTIYF | TGTGCCAGCAGTTTCGGCTCAACTGGAAACACCATATATTTT | - | TRBJ1-3 | TRBV27 | -
CSAGLAGGPGANVLTF | TGCAGCGCCGGACTAGCGGGAGGGCCTGGGGCCAACGTCCTGACTTTC | few | TRBJ2-6 | TRBV29-1 | TRBD2
CASSWGDTEKLFF | TGCGCCAGCAGCTGGGGGGACACTGAAAAACTGTTTTTT | many | TRBJ1-4 | TRBV5-1 | -
CASSSNLLRNYEQYF | TGTGCCAGCAGCTCCAATTTATTGCGGAACTACGAGCAGTACTTC | few | TRBJ2-7 | TRBV7-2 | -
CASSYRDGYTGELFF | TGTGCCAGCAGTTACCGGGACGGTTACACCGGGGAGCTGTTTTTT | many | TRBJ2-2 | TRBV12-3/TRBV12-4 | -
CASSQTSGRAHTQYF | TGCGCCAGCAGCCAGACTAGCGGGAGGGCACATACGCAGTATTTT | many | TRBJ2-3 | TRBV4-1 | TRBD2
CASSPHGGGELFF | TGTGCCAGCAGCCCCCACGGCGGCGGGGAGCTGTTTTTT | many | TRBJ2-2 | TRBV5-5 | -
CASRGQGNQPQHF | TGTGCCAGCAGAGGACAGGGGAATCAGCCCCAGCATTTT | many | TRBJ1-5 | TRBV6-1 | TRBD1
CATSDLAGEGELFF | TGTGCCACCAGTGATTTGGCCGGGGAAGGGGAGCTGTTTTTT | many | TRBJ2-2 | TRBV24-1 | -
CASSQEGGEWLAKNIQYF | TGTGCCAGCAGCCAAGAAGGCGGGGAATGGCTAGCCAAAAACATTCAGTACTTC | many | TRBJ2-4 | TRBV4-2 | -
CASSSTSGSFNEQFF | TGTGCCAGCAGTTCTACTAGCGGGAGTTTCAATGAGCAGTTCTTC | many | TRBJ2-1 | TRBV12-3/TRBV12-4 | TRBD2
CASSVDSGSSYNEQFF | TGTGCCAGCAGCGTAGATAGCGGGAGCTCCTACAATGAGCAGTTCTTC | many | TRBJ2-1 | TRBV9 | TRBD2
CASTGLSGQGNTEAFF | TGTGCCTCCACGGGTTTATCGGGACAGGGGAACACTGAAGCTTTCTTT | - | TRBJ1-1 | TRBV3-1 | TRBD1
CAWRVTTYEQYF | TGTGCCTGGAGGGTCACGACCTACGAGCAGTACTTC | many | TRBJ2-7 | TRBV30 | -
CSARVNKGTAFETQYF | TGCAGTGCTAGAGTAAATAAGGGGACAGCCTTTGAGACCCAGTACTTC | - | TRBJ2-5 | TRBV20-1 | TRBD1
CASSALGEQYF | TGTGCCAGCAGTGCCTTGGGGGAGCAGTACTTC | many | TRBJ2-7 | TRBV6-5 | -
CASKRRGLGAGNTIYF | TGTGCCAGCAAACGCAGGGGTCTCGGAGCTGGAAACACCATATATTTT | many | TRBJ1-3 | TRBV6-1 | -
CASTQTGGPQYEQYF | TGTGCCAGCACTCAGACCGGGGGGCCTCAATACGAGCAGTACTTC | - | TRBJ2-7 | TRBV7-9 | -
CASSSQGEYEQYF | TGCGCCAGCAGCTCACAGGGGGAATACGAGCAGTACTTC | - | TRBJ2-7 | TRBV5-1 | TRBD1
CASSQDRIAVNTDTQYF | TGCGCCAGCAGCCAAGATCGAATAGCGGTAAACACAGATACGCAGTATTTT | few | TRBJ2-3 | TRBV4-3 | -
CASSLVGSGELFF | TGTGCCAGCAGCCTCGTCGGTAGCGGGGAGCTGTTTTTT | many | TRBJ2-2 | TRBV9 | -
CASSYANRAYEQYF | TGTGCCAGCAGTTACGCCAACAGGGCCTACGAGCAGTACTTC | many | TRBJ2-7 | TRBV27 | -
CASRWGDGGYTF | TGTGCCAGCAGGTGGGGGGACGGCGGCTACACCTTC | many | TRBJ1-2 | TRBV9 | -